The clone carrying this T cell receptor (beta chain) showed up many times. It was the library that attached unique molecular identifiers to individual cDNA molecules. Via MiXCR, TCRdb re-called the reads, giving one row per CDR3 protein. The sample includes 95,000 to 150,000 distinct CDR3 sequences, 8.5% to 9% of them seen just once. The sample is drawn from a study of human T cells and chemical hapten exposure. Unfractionated whole blood yielded the extracted total RNA. J was trimmed by 8 bases and V by 2 bases; bases with no gene match: 15. Germline V gene sequence: CDR1 ENHRY, CDR2 SYGVKD. The CDR3 extends over 17 amino acids.

The source is a human donor in good health. Some clones in this sample may be carry-over from other donors' samples. The sample taken for sequencing was whole blood. The chain has TRBV10-3 and TRBJ2-1; 7 bases agree with TRBD2. CDR3 protein: CAISEGGEGYNGDEQFF. The CDR3, as DNA: TGTGCCATCAGTGAGGGAGGGGAGGGTTACAATGGGGATGAGCAGTTCTTC.